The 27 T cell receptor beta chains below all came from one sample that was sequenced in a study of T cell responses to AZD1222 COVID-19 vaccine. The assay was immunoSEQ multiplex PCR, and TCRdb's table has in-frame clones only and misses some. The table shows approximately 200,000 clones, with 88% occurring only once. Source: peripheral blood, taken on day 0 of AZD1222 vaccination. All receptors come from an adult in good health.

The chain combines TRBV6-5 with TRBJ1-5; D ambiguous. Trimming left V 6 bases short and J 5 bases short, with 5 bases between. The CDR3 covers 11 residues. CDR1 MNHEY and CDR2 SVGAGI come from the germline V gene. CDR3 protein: CASREDQPQHF. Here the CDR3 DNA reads TGTGCCAGCAGAGAGGATCAGCCCCAGCATTTT.

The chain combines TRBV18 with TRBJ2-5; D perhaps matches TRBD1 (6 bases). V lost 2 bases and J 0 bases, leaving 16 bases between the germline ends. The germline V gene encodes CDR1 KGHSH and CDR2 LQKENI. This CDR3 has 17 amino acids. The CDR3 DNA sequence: TGTGCCAGCTCACCAACGTACAGGGTGGGGTACCAAGAGACCCAGTACTTC. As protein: CASSPTYRVGYQETQYF.

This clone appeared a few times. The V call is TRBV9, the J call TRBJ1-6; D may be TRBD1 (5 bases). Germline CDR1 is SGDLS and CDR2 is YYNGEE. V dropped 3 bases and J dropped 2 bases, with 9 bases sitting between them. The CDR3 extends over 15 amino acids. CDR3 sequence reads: CASSAGQAYNSPLHF. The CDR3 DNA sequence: TGTGCCAGCAGCGCCGGACAAGCCTATAATTCACCCCTCCACTTT.

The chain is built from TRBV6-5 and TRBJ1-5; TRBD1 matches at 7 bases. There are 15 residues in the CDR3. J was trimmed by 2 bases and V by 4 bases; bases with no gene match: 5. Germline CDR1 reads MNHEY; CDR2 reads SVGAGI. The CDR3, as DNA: TGTGCCAGCAGTTGGGGTGGACAGGGCAATCAGCCCCAGCATTTT. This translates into CASSWGGQGNQPQHF.

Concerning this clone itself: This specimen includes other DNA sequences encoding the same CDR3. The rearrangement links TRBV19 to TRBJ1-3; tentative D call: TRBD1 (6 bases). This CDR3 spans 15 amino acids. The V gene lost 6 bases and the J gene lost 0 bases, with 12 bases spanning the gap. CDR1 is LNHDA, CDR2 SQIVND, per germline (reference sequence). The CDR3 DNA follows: TGTGCCAGTAGCCTTGACAGGAGCTCTGGAAACACCATATATTTT. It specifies CASSLDRSSGNTIYF.

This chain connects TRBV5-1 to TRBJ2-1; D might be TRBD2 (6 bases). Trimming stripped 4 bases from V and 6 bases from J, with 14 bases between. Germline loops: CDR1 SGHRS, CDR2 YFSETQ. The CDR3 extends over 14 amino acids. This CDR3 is CASSGPGAPNEQFF. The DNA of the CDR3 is TGCGCCAGCAGCGGCCCGGGAGCCCCCAATGAGCAGTTCTTC. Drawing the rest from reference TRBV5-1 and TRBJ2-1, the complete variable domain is KAGVTQTPRYLIKTRGQQVTLSCSPISGHRSVSWYQQTPGQGLQFLFEYFSETQRNKGNFPGRFSGRQFSNSRSEMNVSTLELGDSALYLCASSGPGAPNEQFFGPGTRLTVL.

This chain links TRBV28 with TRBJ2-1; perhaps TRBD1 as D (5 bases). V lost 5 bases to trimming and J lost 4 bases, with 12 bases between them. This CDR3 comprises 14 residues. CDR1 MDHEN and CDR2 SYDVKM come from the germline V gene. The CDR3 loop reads CASSPIQEYNEQFF. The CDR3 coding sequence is TGTGCCAGCAGTCCTATACAGGAATACAATGAGCAGTTCTTC.

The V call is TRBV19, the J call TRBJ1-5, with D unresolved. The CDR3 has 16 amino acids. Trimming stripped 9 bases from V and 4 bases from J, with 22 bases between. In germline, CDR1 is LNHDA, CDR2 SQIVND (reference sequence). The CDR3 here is CARPRRVSFCNQPQHF. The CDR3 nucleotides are TGTGCCAGGCCTCGGAGGGTTTCGTTTTGTAATCAGCCCCAGCATTTT.

CDR3 protein: CASRERTAQETQYF. The CDR3 DNA reads TGCGCCAGCAGGGAACGGACAGCTCAAGAGACCCAGTACTTC. The V and J genes are TRBV5-1 and TRBJ2-5, with TRBD1 as a possible D gene (6 bases). V was pared by 5 bases and J by 2 bases, with 13 bases between. CDR3 size: 14 residues. Germline V gene sequence: CDR1 SGHRS, CDR2 YFSETQ.

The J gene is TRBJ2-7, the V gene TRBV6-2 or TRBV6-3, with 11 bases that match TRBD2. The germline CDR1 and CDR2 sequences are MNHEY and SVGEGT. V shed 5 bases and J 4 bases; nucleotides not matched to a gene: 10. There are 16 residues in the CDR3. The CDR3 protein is CASSNPILAGAYEQYF. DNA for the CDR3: TGTGCCAGCAGTAACCCCATACTAGCGGGGGCTTACGAGCAGTACTTC.

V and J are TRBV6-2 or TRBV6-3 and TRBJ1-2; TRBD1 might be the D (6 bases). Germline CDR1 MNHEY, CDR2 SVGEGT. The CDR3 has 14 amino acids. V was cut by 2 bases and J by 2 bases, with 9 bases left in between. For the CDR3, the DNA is TGTGCCAGCAGTTACCTCACAGGGAACTATGGCTACACCTTC. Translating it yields CASSYLTGNYGYTF.

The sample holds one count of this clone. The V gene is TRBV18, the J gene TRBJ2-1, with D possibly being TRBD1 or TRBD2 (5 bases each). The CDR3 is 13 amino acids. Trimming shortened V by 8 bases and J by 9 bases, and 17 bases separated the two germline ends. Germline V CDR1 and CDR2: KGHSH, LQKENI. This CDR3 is CASTEGRLGEQFF. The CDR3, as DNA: TGTGCCAGCACAGAGGGGCGGTTGGGTGAGCAGTTCTTC.

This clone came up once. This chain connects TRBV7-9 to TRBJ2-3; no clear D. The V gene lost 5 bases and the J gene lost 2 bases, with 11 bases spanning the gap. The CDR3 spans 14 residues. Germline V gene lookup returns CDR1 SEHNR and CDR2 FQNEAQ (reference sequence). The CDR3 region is CASSVGLITDTQYF. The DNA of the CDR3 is TGTGCCAGCAGCGTCGGGTTAATCACAGATACGCAGTATTTT.

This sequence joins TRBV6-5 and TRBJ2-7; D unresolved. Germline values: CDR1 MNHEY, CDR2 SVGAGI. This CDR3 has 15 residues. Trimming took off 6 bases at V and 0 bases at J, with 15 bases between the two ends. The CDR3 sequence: CASRPRAGSSYEQYF. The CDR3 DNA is TGTGCCAGCAGGCCCCGGGCAGGCAGCTCCTACGAGCAGTACTTC.

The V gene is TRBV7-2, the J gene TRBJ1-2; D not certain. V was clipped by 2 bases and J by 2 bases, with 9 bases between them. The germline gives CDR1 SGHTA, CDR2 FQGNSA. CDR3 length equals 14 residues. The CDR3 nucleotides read TGTGCCAGCAGCTTATCTAGGGAGAACTATGGCTACACCTTC. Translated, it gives CASSLSRENYGYTF.

This CDR3 reads CAWSGSLTEVVSEAFF. CDR3 bases: TGTGCCTGGAGTGGGAGCCTGACGGAGGTTGTGTCTGAAGCTTTCTTT. This chain uses TRBV30 with TRBJ1-1; D call uncertain. Per germline, CDR1 GTSNPN and CDR2 SVGIG (reference sequence). V was trimmed by 1 base and J by 6 bases, leaving 21 bases between them. The CDR3 contains 16 residues.

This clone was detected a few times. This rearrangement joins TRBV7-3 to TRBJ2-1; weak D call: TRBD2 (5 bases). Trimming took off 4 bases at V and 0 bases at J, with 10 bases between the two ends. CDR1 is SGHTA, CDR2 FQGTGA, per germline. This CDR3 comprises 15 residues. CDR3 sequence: CASSSEGLSYNEQFF. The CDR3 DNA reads TGTGCCAGCAGCTCTGAGGGCCTCTCCTACAATGAGCAGTTCTTC. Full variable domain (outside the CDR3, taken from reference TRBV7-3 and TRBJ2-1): GAGVSQTPSNKVTEKGKYVELRCDPISGHTALYWYRQSLGQGPEFLIYFQGTGAADDSGLPNDRFFAVRPEGSVSTLKIQRTERGDSAVYLCASSSEGLSYNEQFFGPGTRLTVL.

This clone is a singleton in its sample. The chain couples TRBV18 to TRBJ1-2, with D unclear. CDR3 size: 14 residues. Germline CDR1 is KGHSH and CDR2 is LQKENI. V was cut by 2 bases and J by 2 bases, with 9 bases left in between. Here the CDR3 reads CASSPTGPNYGYTF. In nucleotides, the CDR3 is TGTGCCAGCTCACCAACGGGTCCGAACTATGGCTACACCTTC.

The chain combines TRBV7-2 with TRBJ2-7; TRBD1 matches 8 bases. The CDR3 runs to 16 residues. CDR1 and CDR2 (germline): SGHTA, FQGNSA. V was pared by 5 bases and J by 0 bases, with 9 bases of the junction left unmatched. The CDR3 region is CASSKTSGTGSYEQYF. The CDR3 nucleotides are TGTGCCAGCAGCAAGACCTCCGGGACAGGCTCCTACGAGCAGTACTTC. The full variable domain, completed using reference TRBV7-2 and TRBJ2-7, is GAGVSQSPSNKVTEKGKDVELRCDPISGHTALYWYRQSLGQGLEFLIYFQGNSAPDKSGLPSDRFSAERTGGSVSTLTIQRTQQEDSAVYLCASSKTSGTGSYEQYFGPGTRLTVT.

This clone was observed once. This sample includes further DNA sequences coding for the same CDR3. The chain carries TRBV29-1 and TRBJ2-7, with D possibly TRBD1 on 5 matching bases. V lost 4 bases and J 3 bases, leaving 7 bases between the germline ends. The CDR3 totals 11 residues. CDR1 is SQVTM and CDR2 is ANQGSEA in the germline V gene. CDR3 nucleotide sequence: TGCAGCGTTGGAAGGGGCTACGAGCAGTACTTC. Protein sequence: CSVGRGYEQYF.

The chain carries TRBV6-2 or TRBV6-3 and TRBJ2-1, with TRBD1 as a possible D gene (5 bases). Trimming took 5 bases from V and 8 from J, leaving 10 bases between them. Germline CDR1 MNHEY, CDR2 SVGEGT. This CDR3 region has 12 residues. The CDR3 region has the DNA TGTGCCAGCAGTCGTACAGGTGATGAGCAGTTCTTC. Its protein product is CASSRTGDEQFF.

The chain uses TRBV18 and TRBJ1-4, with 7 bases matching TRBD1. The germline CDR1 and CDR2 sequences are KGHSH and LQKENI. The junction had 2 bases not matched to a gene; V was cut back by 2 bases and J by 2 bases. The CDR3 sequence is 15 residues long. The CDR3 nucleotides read TGTGCCAGCTCACCAAGGGGGCCGACTAATGAAAAACTGTTTTTT. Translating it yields CASSPRGPTNEKLFF.

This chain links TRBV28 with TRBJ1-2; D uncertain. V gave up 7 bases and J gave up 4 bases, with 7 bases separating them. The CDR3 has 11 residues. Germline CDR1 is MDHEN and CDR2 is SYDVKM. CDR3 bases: TGTGCCAGCAACGAGGGCTATGGCTACACCTTC. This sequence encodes CASNEGYGYTF.

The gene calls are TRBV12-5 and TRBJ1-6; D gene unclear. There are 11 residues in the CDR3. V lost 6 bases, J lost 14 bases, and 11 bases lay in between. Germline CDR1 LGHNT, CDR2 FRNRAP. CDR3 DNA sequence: TGTGCTAGTGGGGCCTCAGGAACCCTCCACTTT. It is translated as CASGASGTLHF.

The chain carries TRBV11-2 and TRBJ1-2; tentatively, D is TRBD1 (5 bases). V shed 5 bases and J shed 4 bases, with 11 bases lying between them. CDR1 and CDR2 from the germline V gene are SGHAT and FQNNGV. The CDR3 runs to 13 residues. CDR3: CASSRRDLYGYTF. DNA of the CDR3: TGTGCCAGCAGCCGGAGGGACCTCTATGGCTACACCTTC.

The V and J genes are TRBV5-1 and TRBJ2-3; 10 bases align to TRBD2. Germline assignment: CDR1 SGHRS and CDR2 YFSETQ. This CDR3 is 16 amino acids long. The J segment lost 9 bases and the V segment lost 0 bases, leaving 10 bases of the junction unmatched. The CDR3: CASSLGSGGALGTQYF. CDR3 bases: TGCGCCAGCAGCTTGGGAAGCGGGGGGGCCCTGGGGACGCAGTATTTT.

This CDR3 is CASSDSSGTAGTEAFF. In nucleotides, the CDR3 is TGCGCCAGCAGCGACTCGTCGGGGACGGCTGGCACTGAAGCTTTCTTT. The chain uses TRBV5-1 and TRBJ1-1; the D gene is possibly TRBD1 (5 bases). Trimming cost V 4 bases and J 4 bases, with 20 bases left between them. This CDR3 is built from 16 residues. Germline V gene lookup returns CDR1 SGHRS and CDR2 YFSETQ.